This T cell receptor (beta chain) was captured by sequencing in a study of OX40 agonist ivuxolimab in advanced cancers. The overall study: Partial responses occurred in three patients (one hepatocellular carcinoma, two cutaneous melanoma).

This clone was observed once. In germline, CDR1 is SGHTA, CDR2 FQGTGA. CDR3 length: 15 amino acids. V shed 4 bases and J shed 6 bases, with 16 bases lying between them. Profiled with immunoSEQ multiplex PCR; TCRdb holds only in-frame clones, not every one. Seen here are tens of thousands of clones, 88% observed once, and the top ten hold less than 0.6%. The chain recombines TRBV7-3 with TRBJ2-1, with D perhaps TRBD2 (6 bases). The specimen was CD4+ or CD8+ T cells sorted from blood, collected in a trial of the OX40 agonist ivuxolimab. The receptor comes from an adult with an advanced solid tumor such as melanoma, head and neck, liver or kidney cancer. For the CDR3, the DNA is TGTGCCAGCAGCTCCCAGTCGGGGACTCGCAATGAGCAGTTCTTC. Protein: CASSSQSGTRNEQFF.